This T cell receptor beta chain is from a study of cytomegalovirus exposure and HLA in healthy donors. Study context: Earlier findings included approximately 120 million unique TCR beta sequences obtained from about 179 million T cells. Study results and caveats: In a later analysis, an Asian-associated ancestry cluster reportedly showed fewer N-insertions than the approximately 620-donor mean. Presence/absence analyses supposed approximately even sequencing depth among donors. In a later analysis, TCR beta V- and J-gene trimming was associated with a missense DCLRE1C variant.

13 Jbeta primers and 60 Vbeta primers were used for the PCR. The repertoire was sequenced with immunoSEQ multiplex PCR; TCRdb's copy has only in-frame clones and lacks some. The sample consists of 130,000 to 150,000 clones, approximately 82% of them appearing once. CDR1 SQVTM and CDR2 ANQGSEA come from the germline V gene. After removal of 8 bases from V and 10 bases from J, the junction contained 7 bases not matched to a gene. This CDR3 is 11 amino acids long. This clone was observed a handful of times. Its target is unknown. The sequence came from a woman between 55 and 75 years old in good health and CMV-seropositive. This chain joins TRBV29-1 and TRBJ2-1; 8 nucleotides line up with TRBD2. Source material: PBMCs. CDR3 in amino acids: CSPLAGREQFF. The CDR3 DNA sequence: TGCAGCCCTTTAGCGGGGCGGGAGCAGTTCTTC.